The 26 T cell receptor beta chains below were found in one sample sequenced in a study of blood T cell repertoires in COVID-19. Generated by immunoSEQ multiplex PCR, the TCRdb table keeps only in-frame clones and is missing some. Among some 180,000 clones listed, roughly 91% were seen once. The sample comprised peripheral blood. These receptor sequences come from a man aged 35 to 55 with active or convalescent COVID-19.

The V call is TRBV19, the J call TRBJ1-3; D perhaps matches TRBD1 (5 bases). The CDR3 has 14 amino acids. The germline CDR1 and CDR2 sequences are LNHDA and SQIVND (reference sequence). The V gene lost 3 bases and the J gene lost 0 bases, with 6 bases spanning the gap. Written as DNA, the CDR3 is TGTGCCAGTAGTATCGACAGCTCTGGAAACACCATATATTTT. The encoded protein is CASSIDSSGNTIYF. The full variable domain, completed using reference TRBV19 and TRBJ1-3, is DGGITQSPKYLFRKEGQNVTLSCEQNLNHDAMYWYRQDPGQGLRLIYYSQIVNDFQKGDIAEGYSVSREKKESFPLTVTSAQKNPTAFYLCASSIDSSGNTIYFGEGSWLTVV.

The V and J genes are TRBV6-1 and TRBJ1-5; 8 bases line up with TRBD1. CDR1 and CDR2 (germline): MNHNS, SASEGT. V shed 2 bases and J 5 bases; nucleotides not matched to a gene: 2. This CDR3 contains 14 residues. CDR3 DNA: TGTGCCAGCAGTGAAAGACAGGGGTATCAGCCCCAGCATTTT. It yields the protein CASSERQGYQPQHF.

CDR3 sequence: CASSRQGAFEQYF. DNA of the CDR3: TGTGCCAGTAGTAGACAGGGGGCTTTCGAGCAGTACTTC. This sequence joins TRBV19 and TRBJ2-7; 10 bases align to TRBD1. Germline loops: CDR1 LNHDA, CDR2 SQIVND (reference sequence). CDR3 length equals 13 residues. The V segment lost 4 bases and the J segment 6 bases; nucleotides outside the gene matches: 3.

The chain uses TRBV5-1 and TRBJ2-1, with TRBD2 identical over 7 bases. Germline V CDR1 and CDR2: SGHRS, YFSETQ. Trimming removed 1 base from V and 14 bases from J; junction bases left unmatched: 9. CDR3 size: 13 residues. CDR3 in DNA: TGCGCCAGCAGCTTGACGCCCGGGGGGTCGGAGTTCTTC. Its translation: CASSLTPGGSEFF. Variable domain in full (rest from reference TRBV5-1 and TRBJ2-1): KAGVTQTPRYLIKTRGQQVTLSCSPISGHRSVSWYQQTPGQGLQFLFEYFSETQRNKGNFPGRFSGRQFSNSRSEMNVSTLELGDSALYLCASSLTPGGSEFFGPGTRLTVL.

The V call is TRBV29-1, the J call TRBJ2-6; TRBD1 matches 8 bases. This CDR3 has 14 amino acids. CDR1 and CDR2 (germline): SQVTM, ANQGSEA. Germline trimming cut 7 bases from V and 2 bases from J; bases unmatched to any gene: 4. This chain's CDR3 is CSATGGTGANVLTF. Written as DNA, the CDR3 is TGCAGCGCCACAGGGGGAACTGGGGCCAACGTCCTGACTTTC.

The chain is built from TRBV7-3 and TRBJ2-1, with 10 bases aligning to TRBD1. Germline lookup yields CDR1 SGHTA and CDR2 FQGTGA. The CDR3 is 19 amino acids. V shed 5 bases and J 8 bases; nucleotides not matched to a gene: 21. The CDR3 bases are TGTGCCAGCAGCAGGGGGGACCCCGGGGACAGGGGAAGGCTGGATGAGCAGTTCTTC. Translation: CASSRGDPGDRGRLDEQFF.

This chain links TRBV6-5 with TRBJ1-3; 9 positions match TRBD1. Germline values: CDR1 MNHEY, CDR2 SVGAGI. The V segment lost 7 bases and the J segment 4 bases; nucleotides outside the gene matches: 8. This CDR3 spans 15 amino acids. CDR3 amino acids: CASNTDRGNGNTIYF. DNA for the CDR3: TGTGCCAGCAATACGGACAGGGGTAACGGAAACACCATATATTTT.

The rearrangement links TRBV3-1 (or the pseudogene TRBV3-2) to TRBJ2-2; 7 positions agree with TRBD1. The junction had 9 bases not matched to a gene; V was cut back by 5 bases and J by 6 bases. Germline V CDR1 and CDR2: LGHDT, YNNKEL (reference sequence). This CDR3 has 15 amino acids. Here the CDR3 reads CASSGLLQGAGELFF. CDR3 nucleotides: TGTGCCAGCAGCGGACTTCTCCAGGGGGCCGGGGAGCTGTTTTTT.

This clone was seen only once. The chain combines TRBV6-5 with TRBJ1-2; 7 positions agree with TRBD1. The V gene end was trimmed by 8 bases and the J gene end by 5 bases; junction bases not matched to a gene: 8. Germline V CDR1 and CDR2: MNHEY, SVGAGI. This CDR3 is built from 13 residues. The CDR3: CASSRGQEYGYTF. The CDR3 DNA sequence: TGTGCCAGCTCTCGAGGACAGGAATATGGCTACACCTTC.

This rearrangement joins TRBV18 to TRBJ1-4; 11 bases map to TRBD1. The V and J ends lost 3 bases and 8 bases, in that order; junction bases with no gene match: 5. This CDR3 has 15 residues. Germline CDR1 reads KGHSH; CDR2 reads LQKENI. CDR3 in DNA: TGTGCCAGCTCACCTTCCTGGACAGGGGGCGAAAAACTGTTTTTT. Translation gives CASSPSWTGGEKLFF.

The CDR3 spells CASSSGTSEHNEQFF. CDR3 nucleotide sequence: TGCGCCAGCAGCTCTGGGACTAGCGAACACAATGAGCAGTTCTTC. This sequence joins TRBV5-1 and TRBJ2-1; 10 bases fit TRBD2. Trimming cost V 3 bases and J 5 bases; bases outside gene matches: 5. The CDR3 totals 15 residues. Germline loops: CDR1 SGHRS, CDR2 YFSETQ.

The chain uses TRBV7-2 and TRBJ2-5, with TRBD2 as a possible D gene (7 bases). Germline V gene sequence: CDR1 SGHTA, CDR2 FQGNSA. Trimming took 8 bases from V and 3 from J, leaving 16 bases between them. The CDR3 spans 14 residues. The CDR3 here is CASQRGGGEETQYF. DNA for the CDR3: TGTGCCAGCCAACGAGGAGGGGGGGAAGAGACCCAGTACTTC.

This chain links TRBV2 with TRBJ1-1, with D tentatively TRBD1 (5 bases). The V gene lost 7 bases and the J gene lost 3 bases, with 15 bases spanning the gap. This CDR3 comprises 14 residues. Per the germline V gene, CDR1 is SNHLY and CDR2 is FYNNEI. The CDR3 DNA reads as TGTGCCAGCAATTTTCAGGGTGGGCACACTGAAGCTTTCTTT. Its protein product is CASNFQGGHTEAFF.

The rearrangement links TRBV15 to TRBJ1-2; 9 nucleotides agree with TRBD1. The CDR3 covers 14 residues. V shed 4 bases, J shed 7 bases, and the junction held 7 bases outside the gene matches. The germline V gene encodes CDR1 LNHNV and CDR2 YYDKDF (reference sequence). CDR3 DNA sequence: TGTGCCACCAGCAAGGGACAGGGTTATCGTGGCTACACCTTC. Protein product: CATSKGQGYRGYTF. The variable domain in full, with the rest retrieved from reference TRBV15 and TRBJ1-2, is DAMVIQNPRYQVTQFGKPVTLSCSQTLNHNVMYWYQQKSSQAPKLLFHYYDKDFNNEADTPDNFQSRRPNTSFCFLDIRSPGLGDTAMYLCATSKGQGYRGYTFGSGTRLTVV.

The chain recombines TRBV28 with TRBJ1-4; D may be TRBD1 (5 bases). Between the trimmed V and J ends, which lost 2 bases and 8 bases, there was a span of 9 bases. This CDR3 comprises 13 residues. Germline CDR1 MDHEN, CDR2 SYDVKM. The CDR3 spells CASSLGHEEKLFF. The CDR3 bases are TGTGCCAGCAGTTTAGGACACGAGGAAAAACTGTTTTTT. The variable domain in full, with the rest retrieved from reference TRBV28 and TRBJ1-4, is DVKVTQSSRYLVKRTGEKVFLECVQDMDHENMFWYRQDPGLGLRLIYFSYDVKMKEKGDIPEGYSVSREKKERFSLILESASTNQTSMYLCASSLGHEEKLFFGSGTQLSVL.

The genes are TRBV20-1 and TRBJ1-5; 8 positions match TRBD1. This CDR3 spans 18 amino acids. CDR1 and CDR2 from the germline V gene are DFQATT and SNEGSKA (reference sequence). Unmatched junction bases numbered 14, after V lost 3 bases and J lost 1 base. The CDR3 protein is CSASGADRGPVSNQPQHF. The CDR3 coding sequence is TGCAGTGCTAGTGGCGCCGACAGGGGCCCGGTAAGCAATCAGCCCCAGCATTTT.

The V gene is TRBV12-3 or TRBV12-4, the J gene TRBJ2-7; the D gene is possibly TRBD1 (5 bases). This CDR3 is 11 amino acids long. The ends were cut back, 8 bases at V and 2 bases at J, with 7 bases in the middle. The CDR3 region is CASGATYEQYF. The CDR3 DNA is TGTGCCAGCGGGGCGACCTACGAGCAGTACTTC.

The chain is built from TRBV15 and TRBJ1-4, with 7 bases identical to TRBD1. Germline CDR1 reads LNHNV; CDR2 reads YYDKDF (reference sequence). The CDR3 totals 16 residues. Trimming took 0 bases from V and 8 from J; bases not matched to a gene: 9. CDR3 bases: TGTGCCACCAGCAGAGATAAGTGGGACAGTATCGAAAAACTGTTTTTT. It translates to CATSRDKWDSIEKLFF.

As to this clone: Other DNA sequences in the same sample also yield this CDR3. This rearrangement joins TRBV5-1 to TRBJ2-5, with D tentatively TRBD1 (5 bases). The CDR3 sequence is 13 residues long. Trimming left V 0 bases short and J 2 bases short, with 5 bases between. Germline CDR1 SGHRS, CDR2 YFSETQ. The CDR3 here is CASSLGQQETQYF. CDR3 DNA sequence: TGCGCCAGCAGCTTGGGACAGCAAGAGACCCAGTACTTC. The entire variable domain, with the rest obtained from reference TRBV5-1 and TRBJ2-5, is as follows: KAGVTQTPRYLIKTRGQQVTLSCSPISGHRSVSWYQQTPGQGLQFLFEYFSETQRNKGNFPGRFSGRQFSNSRSEMNVSTLELGDSALYLCASSLGQQETQYFGPGTRLLVL.

The V call is TRBV6-6, the J call TRBJ2-7; a weak D match, TRBD1 (6 bases). CDR3 length: 12 residues. Trimming removed 7 bases at V and 3 bases at J, with 10 bases between. The V gene's germline CDR1 is MNHNY and CDR2 SVGAGI (reference sequence). Here the CDR3 reads CASTDRVYEQYF. The DNA for the CDR3 is TGTGCCAGCACGGACAGAGTCTACGAGCAGTACTTC.

The chain has TRBV5-5 and TRBJ1-1; 8 nucleotides agree with TRBD1. This CDR3 has 14 residues. The V gene end was trimmed by 2 bases and the J gene end by 8 bases; junction bases not matched to a gene: 8. Germline CDR1 SGHKS, CDR2 YYEKEE (reference sequence). CDR3 bases: TGTGCCAGCAGCTTCGACCCGGGACAGGTAGAAGCTTTCTTT. Amino acid sequence: CASSFDPGQVEAFF.

The genes are TRBV7-2 and TRBJ2-7, with unresolved D. The CDR3 loop spans 14 amino acids. Germline lookup yields CDR1 SGHTA and CDR2 FQGNSA. Trimming took off 5 bases at V and 3 bases at J, with 14 bases between the two ends. CDR3 residues: CASSPPTVSYEQYF. DNA of the CDR3: TGTGCCAGCAGCCCCCCTACAGTGAGCTACGAGCAGTACTTC.

This sequence joins TRBV11-3 and TRBJ2-3, with 7 nucleotides matching TRBD1. The CDR3 is 16 amino acids. V lost 5 bases, J lost 4 bases, and 12 bases stayed unmatched. The germline V gene has CDR1 SGHNT and CDR2 YENEEA. CDR3 nucleotides: TGTGCCAGCAGCCCCGACCGGACAGGCGGTGCAGATACGCAGTATTTT. As protein: CASSPDRTGGADTQYF.

The chain carries TRBV7-2 and TRBJ2-1, with TRBD2 matching 10 bases. The CDR3 has 16 residues. Looked up from germline, CDR1 is SGHTA and CDR2 is FQGNSA. Trimming took 4 bases from V and 3 from J; bases not matched to a gene: 6. CDR3 sequence: CASSYLAGEVYNEQFF. The CDR3 DNA reads TGTGCCAGCAGCTATCTAGCGGGGGAAGTCTACAATGAGCAGTTCTTC.

The chain combines TRBV9 with TRBJ1-5, with 10 bases matching TRBD1. This CDR3 spans 14 amino acids. The trim removed 0 bases at V and 6 bases at J, leaving 0 bases unmatched. CDR1 SGDLS and CDR2 YYNGEE come from the germline V gene. In DNA, the CDR3 is TGTGCCAGCAGCGTAGGGACAGGGGGTCAGCCCCAGCATTTT. Its protein is CASSVGTGGQPQHF. Looking up the rest from reference TRBV9 and TRBJ1-5 gives the full variable domain: DSGVTQTPKHLITATGQRVTLRCSPRSGDLSVYWYQQSLDQGLQFLIQYYNGEERAKGNILERFSAQQFPDLHSELNLSSLELGDSALYFCASSVGTGGQPQHFGDGTRLSIL.

The gene calls are TRBV7-9 and TRBJ2-5, with D maybe TRBD1 (5 bases). The CDR3 covers 13 residues. Trimming took off 1 base at V and 5 bases at J, with 8 bases between the two ends. Germline V gene sequence: CDR1 SEHNR, CDR2 FQNEAQ (reference sequence). CDR3 nucleotides: TGTGCCAGCAGCTTAGGTGCAGGGGAGACCCAGTACTTC. Amino acids: CASSLGAGETQYF.